The 6 T cell receptor beta chains presented below share a single source sample, sequenced in a study of Ad26.COV2.S vaccination and SARS-CoV-2 variants. Treatment reported: about 20 received Ad26.COV2.S at low or high dose, single or two shots; 5 received placebo; per-sample allocation not given. Collection of the samples took place on day 63 after the first injection of vaccine or placebo. Profiled with immunoSEQ multiplex PCR; TCRdb holds only in-frame clones, not every one. The sample contains 360,000 or so clones, roughly 87% of which appear only once. The specimen comprised peripheral blood, sampled in a trial of Ad26.COV2.S vaccine versus placebo. The receptors originated from a person between 18 and 59 years old who received the Ad26.COV2.S COVID-19 vaccine or a placebo.

The V and J genes are TRBV9 and TRBJ1-1; D possibly corresponds to TRBD1 (5 bases). The CDR3 length is 16 residues. V lost 4 bases to trimming and J lost 4 bases, with 20 bases between them. The germline CDR1 and CDR2 sequences are SGDLS and YYNGEE. The CDR3 DNA reads as TGTGCCAGCAGCCTAGAACGGGGGGAGGTTGGCACTGAAGCTTTCTTT. Protein: CASSLERGEVGTEAFF.

The V call is TRBV3-1 (or the pseudogene TRBV3-2), the J call TRBJ2-1, with 10 bases matching TRBD2. V was pared by 0 bases and J by 1 base, with 18 bases of the junction left unmatched. Germline V gene data show CDR1 as LGHDT and CDR2 as YNNKEL (reference sequence). CDR3 length: 22 amino acids. The CDR3 protein is CASSQDPRWARAGGRSYNEQFF. CDR3 in DNA: TGTGCCAGCAGCCAAGATCCCCGCTGGGCCAGAGCGGGGGGGCGGTCCTACAATGAGCAGTTCTTC.

Only one count was recorded for this clone. The rearrangement joins TRBV3-1 (or the pseudogene TRBV3-2) to TRBJ1-3; D perhaps matches TRBD1 (5 bases). The V end lost 4 bases, the J end lost 2 bases, and 12 bases lay between the germline ends. From germline, CDR1 is LGHDT and CDR2 YNNKEL (reference sequence). CDR3 length equals 15 residues. CDR3 in amino acids: CASSPIPGPGNTIYF. CDR3 nucleotides: TGTGCCAGCAGCCCCATCCCGGGACCTGGAAACACCATATATTTT.

The chain joins TRBV7-2 to TRBJ1-5, with TRBD1 identical over 7 bases. CDR1 and CDR2 (germline): SGHTA, FQGNSA. The CDR3 runs 16 residues. Germline trimming cut 1 base from V and 3 bases from J; bases unmatched to any gene: 6. The chain's CDR3 is CASSLGPGGDNQPQHF. CDR3 DNA: TGTGCCAGCAGCTTAGGGCCAGGGGGAGACAATCAGCCCCAGCATTTT.

The genes are TRBV2 and TRBJ1-1; possible D gene TRBD1, 5 bases. Germline CDR1 SNHLY, CDR2 FYNNEI. The CDR3 length is 16 residues. V was clipped by 6 bases and J by 1 base, with 18 bases between them. The CDR3 DNA is TGTGCCAGCAGCTCCATGGGACCGGCTTCGAACACTGAAGCTTTCTTT. Its protein product is CASSSMGPASNTEAFF.

The rearrangement joins TRBV7-2 to TRBJ2-3, with D possibly matching TRBD2 (6 bases). Between the trimmed V and J ends, which lost 5 bases and 8 bases, there was a span of 20 bases. The V gene's germline CDR1 is SGHTA and CDR2 FQGNSA. The CDR3 contains 15 residues. CDR3 protein: CASSRRGGALGTQYF. CDR3 bases: TGTGCCAGCAGCCGGAGGGGCGGGGCTTTGGGTACGCAGTATTTT.